Shown below are 18 T cell receptor beta chains from a single sample sequenced in a study of blood T cell repertoires in COVID-19 (dated by TCRdb to the early 2020s). Receptor amplification or capture employed the immunoSEQ multiplex PCR assay. TCRdb took this table from immuneACCESS and kept in-frame rearrangements with V and J called. Such tables lack part of the clones; where checked against another copy, unresolved V genes explain under half of the gap, and the rest is unexplained. In all, the sample holds under 300,000 clones, and just over 85% of those were seen once. Of the sample, 2% to 2.5% falls within the top ten clones. Sequenced: peripheral blood. The receptors stem from a man aged 25 to 45 who had recovered from COVID-19.

The V gene is TRBV5-5, the J gene TRBJ2-7, with 8 bases matching TRBD1. Per the germline V gene, CDR1 is SGHKS and CDR2 is YYEKEE (reference sequence). V lost 5 bases to trimming and J lost 2 bases; unmatched junction nucleotides: 12. The CDR3 has 16 residues. The CDR3 DNA sequence: TGTGCCAGCAGGTCTACAGGGGGATGGAAGGCCTACGAGCAGTACTTC. Amino acid sequence: CASRSTGGWKAYEQYF.

The rearrangement links TRBV6-5 to TRBJ1-1; D is unresolved. The CDR3 has 12 residues. Germline assignment: CDR1 MNHEY and CDR2 SVGAGI. The V and J ends lost 11 bases and 5 bases respectively, with 15 bases between them. The CDR3 is CAAHRGRTEAFF. DNA of the CDR3: TGTGCCGCCCACAGAGGGAGAACTGAAGCTTTCTTT.

This chain connects TRBV7-6 to TRBJ2-5; D gene ambiguous. From germline, CDR1 is SGHVS and CDR2 FNYEAQ. Trimming left V 1 base short and J 1 base short, with 7 bases between. The CDR3 is 14 amino acids. The DNA for the CDR3 is TGTGCCAGCAGCTTAGGCGGCGGCCAAGAGACCCAGTACTTC. This sequence encodes CASSLGGGQETQYF.

The J gene is TRBJ2-2, the V gene TRBV2; no clear D gene. Germline CDR1 SNHLY, CDR2 FYNNEI. Trimming pared 5 bases from V and 0 bases from J, leaving 4 bases between. The CDR3 contains 13 residues. CDR3 loop: CASSPSNTGELFF. CDR3 DNA: TGTGCCAGCAGTCCATCGAACACCGGGGAGCTGTTTTTT.

The J gene is TRBJ1-2, the V gene TRBV7-9; TRBD1 is a possible D gene (6 bases). The germline V gene has CDR1 SEHNR and CDR2 FQNEAQ (reference sequence). The V end was cut by 5 bases, the J end by 0 bases, with 13 bases between. This CDR3 is built from 15 residues. CDR3 sequence reads: CASSVDRSANYGYTF. CDR3 sequence (DNA): TGTGCCAGCAGCGTCGACAGGTCAGCTAACTATGGCTACACCTTC.

The J gene is TRBJ2-6, the V gene TRBV5-1, with 7 bases lining up with TRBD1. Germline-derived CDR1 and CDR2 are SGHRS and YFSETQ. The CDR3 is 19 amino acids. V lost 0 bases and J lost 1; bases outside the gene matches: 10. The CDR3 here is CASSLVLRQGPSGANVLTF. The DNA for the CDR3 is TGCGCCAGCAGCTTGGTTTTGAGACAGGGTCCTTCTGGGGCCAACGTCCTGACTTTC.

V gene TRBV19 combines with J gene TRBJ2-7, with 10 bases lining up with TRBD2. V lost 5 bases to trimming and J lost 2 bases; unmatched junction nucleotides: 6. CDR3 length: 15 amino acids. CDR1 is LNHDA and CDR2 is SQIVND in the germline V gene (reference sequence). CDR3 loop: CASSPLAGVPYEQYF. Here the CDR3 DNA reads TGTGCCAGTAGTCCCCTAGCGGGGGTCCCCTACGAGCAGTACTTC.

This rearrangement joins TRBV6-5 to TRBJ1-1, with 9 nucleotides matching TRBD1. Losses at the gene ends were 7 bases for V and 4 bases for J; bases not matched to a gene: 7. CDR1 and CDR2 from the germline V gene are MNHEY and SVGAGI. This CDR3 spans 14 amino acids. Here the CDR3 reads CASTAGQGITEAFF. In nucleotides, the CDR3 is TGTGCCAGCACCGCGGGACAGGGAATCACTGAAGCTTTCTTT.

V usage is TRBV13 and J usage is TRBJ1-1; 8 positions agree with TRBD1. Germline lookup yields CDR1 PRHDT and CDR2 FYEKMQ (reference sequence). CDR3 length: 13 amino acids. V was pared by 5 bases and J by 6 bases, with 5 bases of the junction left unmatched. Here the CDR3 reads CASSIRGQAEAFF. In DNA form, the CDR3 reads TGTGCCAGCAGCATCAGGGGGCAGGCTGAAGCTTTCTTT.

The J gene is TRBJ2-3, the V gene TRBV15; tentative D call: TRBD1 (6 bases). CDR1 and CDR2 (germline): LNHNV, YYDKDF (reference sequence). V was clipped by 5 bases and J by 1 base, with 16 bases between them. The CDR3 spans 16 residues. CDR3 nucleotide sequence: TGTGCCACCAGCGCCCTGGCAGGGGCCGGCACAGATACGCAGTATTTT. Amino acid sequence: CATSALAGAGTDTQYF.

The chain couples TRBV19 to TRBJ1-5; D uncertain. Trimming cost V 3 bases and J 0 bases, with 12 bases left between them. The CDR3 runs to 16 residues. Per germline, CDR1 LNHDA and CDR2 SQIVND (reference sequence). Here the CDR3 reads CASSILTLYSNQPQHF. The CDR3 DNA follows: TGTGCCAGTAGTATTTTGACACTTTATAGCAATCAGCCCCAGCATTTT.

The chain joins TRBV5-1 to TRBJ2-7; TRBD2 matches at 8 bases. In germline, CDR1 is SGHRS, CDR2 YFSETQ. This CDR3 is built from 16 residues. V dropped 0 bases and J dropped 5; count of bases not matched to a gene: 10. CDR3 coding DNA: TGCGCCAGCAGCTTGGCCGGCGGGGGGATAGGCGACGAGCAGTACTTC. Its protein is CASSLAGGGIGDEQYF.

This chain links TRBV7-6 with TRBJ2-3; D possibly corresponds to TRBD1 (5 bases). This CDR3 has 13 amino acids. Germline loops: CDR1 SGHVS, CDR2 FNYEAQ. V lost 3 bases and J lost 2, with 6 bases in between. The CDR3 is CASSLTDTDTQYF. DNA of the CDR3: TGTGCCAGCAGCTTGACAGACACAGATACGCAGTATTTT. Filled out from reference TRBV7-6 and TRBJ2-3, the complete variable domain reads GAGVSQSPRYKVTKRGQDVALRCDPISGHVSLYWYRQALGQGPEFLTYFNYEAQQDKSGLPNDRFSAERPEGSISTLTIQRTEQRDSAMYRCASSLTDTDTQYFGPGTRLTVL.

This clone was seen once. The chain joins TRBV6-5 to TRBJ1-3; unclear D gene. Germline CDR1 and CDR2: MNHEY and SVGAGI. This CDR3 has 14 residues. The ends were cut back, 6 bases at V and 0 bases at J, with 9 bases in the middle. The CDR3 DNA follows: TGTGCCAGCAGCCTCTTTCGCTCTGGAAACACCATATATTTT. Translation gives CASSLFRSGNTIYF.

J is TRBJ2-7 and V is TRBV6-6; TRBD2 matches 8 bases. Germline CDR1 is MNHNY and CDR2 is SVGAGI (reference sequence). The CDR3 sequence is 12 residues long. Trimming removed 11 bases from V and 2 bases from J; junction bases left unmatched: 5. The CDR3 sequence: CAEAGEPYEQYF. DNA of the CDR3: TGTGCCGAAGCGGGGGAGCCCTACGAGCAGTACTTC.

The chain couples TRBV18 to TRBJ1-1; D call uncertain. V lost 3 bases, J lost 3 bases, and 11 bases lay in between. This CDR3 contains 14 residues. Germline values: CDR1 KGHSH, CDR2 LQKENI. The CDR3 DNA sequence: TGTGCCAGCTCACCCCCTGGGCAGTACACTGAAGCTTTCTTT. Translated, it gives CASSPPGQYTEAFF.

This sequence joins TRBV29-1 and TRBJ1-2, with 12 positions matching TRBD1. The V gene end was trimmed by 5 bases and the J gene end by 8 bases; junction bases not matched to a gene: 12. Germline V gene sequence: CDR1 SQVTM, CDR2 ANQGSEA. The CDR3 consists of 15 residues. The CDR3 loop reads CSVPGTGGAMRGYTF. CDR3 coding DNA: TGCAGCGTTCCCGGGACAGGGGGCGCGATGAGGGGCTACACCTTC.

The chain joins TRBV30 to TRBJ1-2; no definite D call. Germline V CDR1 and CDR2: GTSNPN, SVGIG (reference sequence). The V gene lost 5 bases and the J gene lost 5 bases, with 9 bases spanning the gap. This CDR3 contains 11 residues. The CDR3 nucleotides are TGTGCCTGGCGGATGACTTATGGCTACACCTTC. Translation gives CAWRMTYGYTF.